This paragraph reports one T cell receptor beta chain. The antigen is undetermined. Only in-frame clones appear in the TCRdb table, and some are missing; sequencing was by immunoSEQ multiplex PCR. The data show tens of thousands of clones, with just under 95% seen just once and about 0.61% held by the top ten. Germline V gene lookup returns CDR1 LNHDA and CDR2 SQIVND (reference sequence). The CDR3 extends over 11 amino acids. Trimming stripped 3 bases from V and 5 bases from J, with 4 bases between. The data are from a study of OX40 agonist ivuxolimab in advanced cancers. On the study more broadly: Eligibility admitted prior anti-PD-1, anti-PD-L1 or anti-CTLA-4 therapy; about 40% had some.

Study results and limitations: Normalized expansion of T-cell clones was also low for some nonresponders. On average, CD8+ T cells had more expanded clones than CD4+.

Samples of blood were obtained at baseline, on cycle 4 day 1, and on cycle 7 day 1. The V call is TRBV19, the J call TRBJ2-5; D unresolved. This TCR was recovered from an adult with an advanced solid tumor such as melanoma, head and neck, liver or kidney cancer. The source was CD4+ or CD8+ T cells sorted from blood, collected in a trial of the OX40 agonist ivuxolimab. The CDR3 nucleotides read TGTGCCAGTAGTATCAGGGAGACCCAGTACTTC. Amino acids: CASSIRETQYF.